Presented here are 10 T cell receptor beta chains from one specimen sequenced in a study of T cell responses to AZD1222 COVID-19 vaccine (dated by TCRdb to the early 2020s). The library was obtained by the immunoSEQ multiplex PCR assay. Held by TCRdb, this immuneACCESS table contains in-frame sequences only and omits some clones. Under half of the omission traces to an unresolved V gene where checked; the cause of the rest is unknown. This sample comprises over 150,000 clones, 90% of them detected only once. The ten most abundant clones make up 1.5% of the sample. The sample's time point label, in plain terms: baseline before first vaccination. Sequenced material: peripheral blood, taken on day 0 of AZD1222 vaccination. The receptors were sampled from an adult in good health.

The chain carries TRBV28 and TRBJ2-7; 7 bases map to TRBD1. Germline V gene lookup returns CDR1 MDHEN and CDR2 SYDVKM. The CDR3 runs 13 residues. After removal of 6 bases from V and 1 base from J, the junction contained 3 bases not matched to a gene. The CDR3 DNA is TGTGCCAGCAGGAACAGGGGATCCTACGAGCAGTACTTC. This translates into CASRNRGSYEQYF.

The rearrangement uses TRBV24-1 and TRBJ2-3; D gene uncertain. The CDR3 has 15 amino acids. Germline V gives CDR1 KGHDR, CDR2 SFDVKD. Trimming took off 5 bases at V and 0 bases at J, with 11 bases between the two ends. This chain's CDR3 is CATSGPGVSTDTQYF. CDR3 in DNA: TGTGCCACCAGTGGTCCAGGCGTTAGCACAGATACGCAGTATTTT.

This chain uses TRBV4-3 with TRBJ1-1; D might be TRBD1 (5 bases). Germline loops: CDR1 LGHNA, CDR2 YSLEER. The CDR3 runs 15 residues. Trimming removed 3 bases at V and 0 bases at J, with 11 bases between. CDR3 DNA: TGCGCCAGCAGCCAGAACGAGGGGCTGAACACTGAAGCTTTCTTT. It is translated as CASSQNEGLNTEAFF.

This chain connects TRBV4-1 to TRBJ1-1; tentatively, D is TRBD1 (5 bases). Trimming shortened V by 0 bases and J by 2 bases, and 13 bases separated the two germline ends. The CDR3 length is 16 residues. Germline CDR1 reads MGHRA; CDR2 reads YSYEKL. CDR3 in amino acids: CASSQDLGRVNTEAFF. DNA for the CDR3: TGCGCCAGCAGCCAAGATCTAGGCAGGGTTAACACTGAAGCTTTCTTT.

The chain couples TRBV28 to TRBJ2-4; 11 bases match TRBD1. CDR3 length: 14 amino acids. CDR1 and CDR2 from the germline V gene are MDHEN and SYDVKM. J was trimmed by 3 bases and V by 6 bases; bases with no gene match: 1. CDR3 in DNA: TGTGCCAGCAGAGGGACAGGGGGCAAAAACATTCAGTACTTC. This codes for CASRGTGGKNIQYF.

This chain links TRBV12-3 or TRBV12-4 with TRBJ1-3; D is uncertain. Trimming took off 3 bases at V and 8 bases at J, with 5 bases between the two ends. The CDR3 sequence is 11 residues long. This chain's CDR3 is CASSFLHTIYF. CDR3 nucleotides: TGTGCCAGCAGTTTCCTTCACACCATATATTTT.

The chain employs TRBV7-2 and TRBJ1-6; 9 bases are shared with TRBD1. CDR3 length: 15 residues. CDR1 and CDR2 (germline): SGHTA, FQGNSA. V trimming: 2 bases; J trimming: 7 bases; junction bases outside the gene matches: 3. CDR3 residues: CASSLPGQGNSPLHF. The CDR3 DNA reads as TGTGCCAGCAGCTTACCGGGACAGGGAAATTCACCCCTCCACTTT.

The V gene is TRBV21-1, the J gene TRBJ2-5. TRBV21-1 is assigned pseudogene status. This CDR3 comprises 13 residues. CDR3 nucleotide sequence: TGTGCCAGCAGCAATTGGGGAAGGGAGACCCAGTACTTC. Encoded protein: CASSNWGRETQYF.

V usage is TRBV20-1 and J usage is TRBJ2-6, with no clear D. CDR3 length: 14 amino acids. V shed 3 bases and J shed 4 bases, with 10 bases lying between them. CDR1 DFQATT and CDR2 SNEGSKA come from the germline V gene (reference sequence). The CDR3 DNA is TGCAGTGCTAGTCGCGTCGGCGGGGCCAACGTCCTGACTTTC. This encodes CSASRVGGANVLTF.

The chain uses TRBV12-3 or TRBV12-4 and TRBJ2-7; possibly TRBD2 for D (6 bases). CDR3 length: 13 amino acids. Trimming stripped 6 bases from V and 4 bases from J, with 13 bases between. CDR3 sequence (DNA): TGTGCCAGCAGCCGCGGGACGGGTTACGAGCAGTACTTC. Its translation: CASSRGTGYEQYF.